The 30 T cell receptor beta chains reported below all come from one sample, sequenced in a study of a mutant IDH1 vaccine in newly diagnosed glioma. Time point here: week 47, end of study. Topical imiquimod was applied with each vaccine dose, which held 300 ug of mutant IDH1 20-mer peptide. Profiling relied on immunoSEQ multiplex PCR, and the TCRdb table lists in-frame clones only, not all of them. There are some 12,000 clones in the sample; roughly four fifths occur only once, and over 15% lies in the top ten. Their recognized antigens are unknown. This specimen consisted of PBMCs, obtained from a glioma patient whose treatment included an IDH1 peptide vaccine. The origin of the receptors is a man aged 25-45 years with glioma.

This clone was recorded once. This chain links TRBV5-6 with TRBJ1-2; D not certain. V dropped 0 bases and J dropped 4 bases, with 10 bases sitting between them. The CDR3 is made up of 14 amino acids. The germline V gene has CDR1 SGHDT and CDR2 YYEEEE. The CDR3 DNA reads TGTGCCAGCAGCTTGGAGGGCAGTCCCTATGGCTACACCTTC. Amino acids: CASSLEGSPYGYTF.

The chain recombines TRBV7-9 with TRBJ2-2; no firm D call. Germline loops: CDR1 SEHNR, CDR2 FQNEAQ (reference sequence). There are 12 residues in the CDR3. The V gene lost 5 bases and the J gene lost 9 bases, with 10 bases spanning the gap. The CDR3 spells CASSPPPRELFF. CDR3 bases: TGTGCCAGCAGCCCACCTCCCCGGGAGCTGTTTTTT.

The chain couples TRBV5-4 to TRBJ2-5, with 14 bases identical to TRBD2. Trimming cost V 2 bases and J 4 bases; bases outside gene matches: 7. The CDR3 is 17 residues long. Germline V lookup: CDR1 SGHNT, CDR2 YYREEE (reference sequence). DNA for the CDR3: TGTGCCAGCAGCTTAGGACTAGCGGGAGGTTCCGTAGAGACCCAGTACTTC. Its translation: CASSLGLAGGSVETQYF.

In its sample, this clone is medium-sized. At the DNA level, this CDR3 is encoded by other sequences in the same sample as well. J is TRBJ1-4 and V is TRBV15; D gene unclear. This CDR3 has 15 residues. V dropped 5 bases and J dropped 0 bases, with 10 bases sitting between them. Germline V CDR1 and CDR2: LNHNV, YYDKDF (reference sequence). The CDR3 protein is CATSPGQATNEKLFF. CDR3 DNA: TGTGCCACCAGCCCCGGGCAGGCAACTAATGAAAAACTGTTTTTT.

The chain carries TRBV9 and TRBJ2-4, with 9 bases identical to TRBD2. Germline V gene data show CDR1 as SGDLS and CDR2 as YYNGEE. CDR3 size: 14 residues. The junction had 1 base not matched to a gene; V was cut back by 0 bases and J by 6 bases. CDR3: CASSVASGVNIQYF. The CDR3, as DNA: TGTGCCAGCAGCGTAGCTAGCGGGGTAAACATTCAGTACTTC.

The chain joins TRBV5-4 to TRBJ1-2; D is unclear. V dropped 3 bases and J dropped 7 bases, with 19 bases sitting between them. The CDR3 runs 15 residues. Germline V gives CDR1 SGHNT, CDR2 YYREEE (reference sequence). CDR3 in amino acids: CASSSRTGRMGGYTF. The CDR3 DNA sequence: TGTGCCAGCAGCTCCAGGACCGGGCGAATGGGTGGCTACACCTTC.

The chain recombines TRBV19 with TRBJ2-7; TRBD1 is a possible D gene (5 bases). CDR3 length: 14 amino acids. V dropped 0 bases and J dropped 1 base, with 7 bases sitting between them. Looked up from germline, CDR1 is LNHDA and CDR2 is SQIVND (reference sequence). CDR3 DNA sequence: TGTGCCAGTAGTATAGAACAGGAATCCTACGAGCAGTACTTC. Its translation is CASSIEQESYEQYF.

This clone was recorded a few times. V usage is TRBV30 and J usage is TRBJ1-5; weak D call: TRBD1 (5 bases). The CDR3 has 13 residues. Germline V lookup: CDR1 GTSNPN, CDR2 SVGIG (reference sequence). Trimming removed 4 bases at V and 6 bases at J, with 13 bases between. The CDR3 here is CAWKLKGSQPQHF. The CDR3 DNA reads as TGTGCCTGGAAGCTAAAGGGGAGTCAGCCCCAGCATTTT. Full variable domain (remainder filled in from reference TRBV30 and TRBJ1-5): SQTIHQWPATLVQPVGSPLSLECTVEGTSNPNLYWYRQAAGRGLQLLFYSVGIGQISSEVPQNLSASRPQDRQFILSSKKLLLSDSGFYLCAWKLKGSQPQHFGDGTRLSIL.

V usage is TRBV4-1 and J usage is TRBJ2-1; 7 bases map to TRBD2. Germline V CDR1 and CDR2: MGHRA, YSYEKL. The CDR3 runs to 14 residues. V was pared by 1 base and J by 8 bases, with 5 bases of the junction left unmatched. This chain's CDR3 is CASSQVTSVYEQFF. For the CDR3, the DNA is TGCGCCAGCAGCCAAGTAACTAGCGTTTATGAGCAGTTCTTC.

The chain links TRBV5-1 to TRBJ2-2; TRBD1 might be the D (6 bases). V shed 0 bases and J shed 5 bases, with 11 bases lying between them. The CDR3 is 15 amino acids. Looked up from germline, CDR1 is SGHRS and CDR2 is YFSETQ. As DNA, the CDR3 is TGCGCCAGCAGCTTGGCATACAGGGTTACCGGGGAGCTGTTTTTT. It codes for CASSLAYRVTGELFF. The variable domain in full, with the rest retrieved from reference TRBV5-1 and TRBJ2-2, is KAGVTQTPRYLIKTRGQQVTLSCSPISGHRSVSWYQQTPGQGLQFLFEYFSETQRNKGNFPGRFSGRQFSNSRSEMNVSTLELGDSALYLCASSLAYRVTGELFFGEGSRLTVL.

The chain employs TRBV25-1 and TRBJ2-3; D is undetermined. This CDR3 region has 15 residues. Per the germline V gene, CDR1 is MGHDK and CDR2 is SYGVNS. Trimming shortened V by 1 base and J by 0 bases, and 8 bases separated the two germline ends. The CDR3 region is CASSEFPASTDTQYF. The CDR3 DNA follows: TGTGCCAGCAGTGAATTCCCAGCTAGCACAGATACGCAGTATTTT.

The gene calls are TRBV5-8 and TRBJ1-5; D possibly corresponds to TRBD1 (6 bases). The CDR3 runs to 15 residues. Germline CDR1 SGHTS, CDR2 YDEGEE. Between the trimmed V and J ends, which lost 5 bases and 2 bases, there was a span of 14 bases. The DNA for the CDR3 is TGTGCCAGCAGAAGGGGGGGGAATGGCAATCAGCCCCAGCATTTT. Translating gives CASRRGGNGNQPQHF.

This chain links TRBV6-5 with TRBJ2-7, with D perhaps TRBD1 or TRBD2 (5 bases each). Trimming removed 8 bases from V and 4 bases from J, with 18 bases in between. The CDR3 is 14 residues long. Germline values: CDR1 MNHEY, CDR2 SVGAGI. Written as DNA, the CDR3 is TGTGCCAGCGCGGCAGGGACGAGTTGGTACGAGCAGTACTTC. Protein product: CASAAGTSWYEQYF.

The chain couples TRBV6-1 to TRBJ1-3; D remains ambiguous. The CDR3 length is 15 residues. V lost 7 bases, J lost 0 bases, and 13 bases lay in between. Germline V gives CDR1 MNHNS, CDR2 SASEGT. The CDR3 here is CASMDPGYSGNTIYF. CDR3 DNA: TGTGCCAGCATGGACCCCGGATACTCTGGAAACACCATATATTTT.

The chain has TRBV28 and TRBJ2-7; D unclear. Per the germline V gene, CDR1 is MDHEN and CDR2 is SYDVKM. The CDR3 is 13 amino acids. V lost 1 base and J lost 1, with 5 bases in between. CDR3: CASSLLSSYEQYF. CDR3 in DNA: TGTGCCAGCAGTTTATTGTCGTCCTACGAGCAGTACTTC.

This clone was detected only a few times. This sequence joins TRBV19 and TRBJ1-2, with D possibly being TRBD1 (6 bases). The germline V gene encodes CDR1 LNHDA and CDR2 SQIVND (reference sequence). The V and J ends lost 0 bases and 5 bases respectively, with 13 bases between them. The CDR3 length is 15 residues. CDR3 in amino acids: CASSIEGGQTYGYTF. The CDR3 DNA sequence: TGTGCCAGTAGTATAGAAGGAGGACAGACTTATGGCTACACCTTC.

The CDR3 sequence is CAISPWTSGRFDNEQFF. The CDR3 DNA reads as TGTGCCATCAGTCCCTGGACTAGCGGGAGGTTCGACAATGAGCAGTTCTTC. The V and J genes are TRBV10-3 and TRBJ2-1; 14 bases fit TRBD2. The germline V gene encodes CDR1 ENHRY and CDR2 SYGVKD. The CDR3 sequence is 17 residues long. The V and J ends lost 5 bases and 5 bases, in that order; junction bases with no gene match: 8.

On this clone: The junction departs from germline at one end; a sequencing error may be responsible. V gene TRBV18 combines with J gene TRBJ1-4; D is undetermined. The CDR3 spans 14 residues. CDR1 and CDR2 (germline): KGHSH, LQKENI. The CDR3 loop is CASSPPGTNEKLFF. In DNA form, the CDR3 reads TGTGCCAGCTCTCCACCTGGAACTAATGAAAAACTGTTTTTT.

The CDR3: CASSPSSSGAYNEQFF. The CDR3 coding sequence is TGTGCCAGCTCACCCTCCTCTAGCGGGGCGTACAATGAGCAGTTCTTC. The rearrangement uses TRBV18 and TRBJ2-1, with 9 positions matching TRBD2. The CDR3 is 16 amino acids. Trimming took 3 bases from V and 4 from J; bases not matched to a gene: 7. Germline V gene lookup returns CDR1 KGHSH and CDR2 LQKENI.

This chain joins TRBV4-2 and TRBJ2-7; tentative D call: TRBD2 (6 bases). Germline-derived CDR1 and CDR2 are LGHNA and YNFKEQ. There are 15 residues in the CDR3. Trimming cost V 4 bases and J 5 bases, with 18 bases left between them. The DNA of the CDR3 is TGTGCCAGCAGCCTAAGCCCCACCCGCGGGAACGAGCAGTACTTC. Translating gives CASSLSPTRGNEQYF.

V usage is TRBV28 and J usage is TRBJ1-2, with 7 bases lining up with TRBD1. With 6 bases clipped from V and 8 bases from J, the junction kept 15 bases outside the gene matches. The germline CDR1 and CDR2 sequences are MDHEN and SYDVKM. This CDR3 is 15 amino acids long. DNA of the CDR3: TGTGCCAGCAGCTTGACAGGGTTCATCTCCTACGGCTACACCTTC. Its protein is CASSLTGFISYGYTF.

The chain combines TRBV6-4 with TRBJ1-1; D gene ambiguous. The ends were cut back, 3 bases at V and 5 bases at J, with 10 bases in the middle. The CDR3 consists of 13 residues. Germline CDR1 and CDR2: MRHNA and SNTAGT. The CDR3 protein is CASSESGLTEAFF. In DNA, the CDR3 is TGTGCCAGCAGTGAATCGGGATTGACTGAAGCTTTCTTT.

This rearrangement joins TRBV29-1 to TRBJ1-3; 9 nucleotides agree with TRBD1. The CDR3 has 14 amino acids. Looked up from germline, CDR1 is SQVTM and CDR2 is ANQGSEA. V lost 3 bases and J lost 9; bases outside the gene matches: 9. The CDR3 region is CSVEGDREHGTIYF. In DNA form, the CDR3 reads TGCAGCGTTGAGGGGGACAGGGAACATGGCACCATATATTTT. Supplemented by reference TRBV29-1 and TRBJ1-3, the full variable domain reads SAVISQKPSRDICQRGTSLTIQCQVDSQVTMMFWYRQQPGQSLTLIATANQGSEATYESGFVIDKFPISRPNLTFSTLTVSNMSPEDSSIYLCSVEGDREHGTIYFGEGSWLTVV.

This rearrangement joins TRBV6-1 to TRBJ2-3; 8 bases line up with TRBD2. Losses at the gene ends were 8 bases for V and 4 bases for J; bases not matched to a gene: 8. The CDR3 extends over 14 amino acids. Per germline, CDR1 MNHNS and CDR2 SASEGT. The chain's CDR3 is CASAEAGESDTQYF. In DNA, the CDR3 is TGTGCCAGCGCCGAAGCGGGAGAGTCAGATACGCAGTATTTT.

The CDR3: CASATVRGAYEQYF. CDR3 sequence (DNA): TGTGCCAGCGCAACGGTGAGGGGGGCCTACGAGCAGTACTTC. This rearrangement joins TRBV2 to TRBJ2-7; D may correspond to TRBD1 or TRBD2 (6 bases each). This CDR3 region has 14 residues. Trimming pared 8 bases from V and 2 bases from J, leaving 16 bases between. The V gene's germline CDR1 is SNHLY and CDR2 FYNNEI. Complete variable domain (other parts from reference TRBV2 and TRBJ2-7): EPEVTQTPSHQVTQMGQEVILRCVPISNHLYFYWYRQILGQKVEFLVSFYNNEISEKSEIFDDQFSVERPDGSNFTLKIRSTKLEDSAMYFCASATVRGAYEQYFGPGTRLTVT.

The chain employs TRBV4-1 and TRBJ2-2; 7 bases match TRBD2. The CDR3 is 14 residues long. V trimming: 0 bases; J trimming: 8 bases; junction bases outside the gene matches: 3. Germline V lookup: CDR1 MGHRA, CDR2 YSYEKL. The CDR3 protein is CASSQDSGGGELFF. CDR3 DNA: TGCGCCAGCAGCCAAGATTCGGGGGGTGGGGAGCTGTTTTTT.

The chain recombines TRBV2 with TRBJ1-1; no reliable D call. Per germline, CDR1 SNHLY and CDR2 FYNNEI. This CDR3 is built from 13 residues. The V end lost 6 bases, the J end lost 0 bases, and 8 bases lay between the germline ends. The CDR3 bases are TGTGCCAGCAGGGAACGAATGAACACTGAAGCTTTCTTT. Translation gives CASRERMNTEAFF.

CDR3 region: CASSLVGGGYTF. CDR3 nucleotides: TGTGCCAGCAGCTTGGTTGGGGGGGGCTACACCTTC. V is TRBV5-5 and J is TRBJ1-2, with TRBD1 as a possible D gene (5 bases). V lost 0 bases to trimming and J lost 8 bases, with 8 bases between them. The germline V gene has CDR1 SGHKS and CDR2 YYEKEE (reference sequence). The CDR3 has 12 amino acids.

CDR3 loop: CASTPGQGSTGELFF. The CDR3 DNA reads as TGTGCCAGTACCCCAGGACAGGGGTCCACCGGGGAGCTGTTTTTT. The V gene is TRBV19, the J gene TRBJ2-2; TRBD1 agrees at 9 bases. Germline V gene sequence: CDR1 LNHDA, CDR2 SQIVND (reference sequence). Trimming removed 7 bases from V and 4 bases from J; junction bases left unmatched: 7. The CDR3 runs 15 residues.

This clone appeared a single time. The CDR3 protein is CASSSVQGTEAFF. DNA of the CDR3: TGTGCCAGTAGTAGCGTACAGGGCACTGAAGCTTTCTTT. This chain uses TRBV19 with TRBJ1-1; possible D gene TRBD1, 6 bases. V dropped 4 bases and J dropped 4 bases, with 10 bases sitting between them. CDR3 length equals 13 residues. Germline assignment: CDR1 LNHDA and CDR2 SQIVND (reference sequence). Supplemented by reference TRBV19 and TRBJ1-1, the full variable domain reads DGGITQSPKYLFRKEGQNVTLSCEQNLNHDAMYWYRQDPGQGLRLIYYSQIVNDFQKGDIAEGYSVSREKKESFPLTVTSAQKNPTAFYLCASSSVQGTEAFFGQGTRLTVV.